The rows below give T cell receptor beta chains drawn from one sample of a study of blood T cell repertoires in COVID-19. TCRdb's table, derived via immunoSEQ multiplex PCR, lists solely in-frame clones and lacks some. The sample lists 250,000 or so clones, 80% to 90% occurring once. Sequenced material: peripheral blood. These receptor sequences come from a man between 60 and 75 years old with acute or convalescent COVID-19. CDR3s include the opening cysteine and the closing phenylalanine or tryptophan. The order of the fields is J gene, CDR3 length, V gene, clone size, CDR3 protein. Clone size is stated in some rows and not others, as once, few, many or a class when expanded.

J gene: TRBJ1-2; CDR3 length: 13; V gene: TRBV6-5; clone size: .; CDR3 protein: CASSYDRIYGYTF
J gene: TRBJ2-2; CDR3 length: 12; V gene: TRBV25-1; clone size: once; CDR3 protein: CAAGGYTGELFF
J gene: TRBJ2-5; CDR3 length: 13; V gene: TRBV19; clone size: .; CDR3 protein: CASSRDRGETQYF
J gene: TRBJ1-1; CDR3 length: 16; V gene: TRBV18; clone size: .; CDR3 protein: CASSPSAGFMNTEAFF
J gene: TRBJ2-2; CDR3 length: 16; V gene: TRBV4-2; clone size: .; CDR3 protein: CASSQIGLADTGELFF
J gene: TRBJ1-1; CDR3 length: 14; V gene: TRBV6-2/TRBV6-3; clone size: .; CDR3 protein: CASSTPGLNGEAFF
J gene: TRBJ2-7; CDR3 length: 15; V gene: TRBV11-2; clone size: .; CDR3 protein: CASSLDNAVSYEQYF
J gene: TRBJ1-3; CDR3 length: 16; V gene: TRBV6-1; clone size: .; CDR3 protein: CASSEATGYSGNTIYF
J gene: TRBJ2-3; CDR3 length: 18; V gene: TRBV9; clone size: once; CDR3 protein: CASSVSPQATPPQDTQYF
J gene: TRBJ1-1; CDR3 length: 15; V gene: TRBV4-3; clone size: once; CDR3 protein: CASSQMAAGKTEAFF
J gene: TRBJ1-1; CDR3 length: 15; V gene: TRBV5-1; clone size: .; CDR3 protein: CASSLTWTGNTEAFF
J gene: TRBJ1-1; CDR3 length: 15; V gene: TRBV25-1; clone size: once; CDR3 protein: CASSADRGRFSEAFF
J gene: TRBJ1-6; CDR3 length: 15; V gene: TRBV5-1; clone size: .; CDR3 protein: CASSVGELDNSPLHF
J gene: TRBJ2-1; CDR3 length: 17; V gene: TRBV6-2/TRBV6-3; clone size: .; CDR3 protein: CASSYSSLAATYNEQFF
J gene: TRBJ2-3; CDR3 length: 15; V gene: TRBV7-9; clone size: .; CDR3 protein: CASSFYPAGTDTQYF
J gene: TRBJ2-7; CDR3 length: 13; V gene: TRBV10-3; clone size: .; CDR3 protein: CAISAPTAYEQYF
J gene: TRBJ2-1; CDR3 length: 15; V gene: TRBV5-1; clone size: .; CDR3 protein: CASSEVAGGPGEQFF
J gene: TRBJ1-1; CDR3 length: 13; V gene: TRBV7-3; clone size: .; CDR3 protein: CASSSGQNTEAFF
J gene: TRBJ2-7; CDR3 length: 14; V gene: TRBV6-6; clone size: .; CDR3 protein: CASSYLAQGYEQYF